The 28 T cell receptor beta chains listed next were all sequenced from one sample in a study of blood T cells in healthy people across ages. Sample-barcoded 5' priming and a J-beta primer mix drove a second PCR of roughly 7 to 11 cycles. TCRdb reprocessed the 5' RACE reads with MiXCR, giving one entry per CDR3 protein. This table has about 930,000 distinct CDR3 sequences, about 29% appearing once. The data also belong to a second study, concerning T cells of mothers and their children.

Sequenced: blood. The receptors stem from a woman in her forties in good health.

This clonotype was detected once. The V and J genes are TRBV5-1 and TRBJ1-2; TRBD1 aligns across 7 bases. The germline V gene encodes CDR1 SGHRS and CDR2 YFSETQ. The length of the CDR3 is 13 residues. V trimming: 0 bases; J trimming: 6 bases; junction bases outside the gene matches: 2. The CDR3 protein is CASSLDGTDGYTF. Here the CDR3 DNA reads TGCGCCAGCAGCTTGGATGGGACAGATGGCTACACCTTC.

Only a few counts were recorded for this clonotype. This sequence joins TRBV12-3 or TRBV12-4 and TRBJ2-1; no firm D call. Trimming left V 6 bases short and J 15 bases short, with 18 bases between. The CDR3 contains 12 residues. For the CDR3, the DNA is TGTGCCAGCAGACTACCAGCAGGACCCCTGTTCTTC. The encoded protein is CASRLPAGPLFF.

This clonotype was observed at least ten times. The gene calls are TRBV6-2 or TRBV6-3 and TRBJ2-7; D is perhaps TRBD2 (6 bases). Per the germline V gene, CDR1 is MNHEY and CDR2 is SVGEGT. The CDR3 spans 14 residues. Trimming shortened V by 1 base and J by 0 bases, and 7 bases separated the two germline ends. The CDR3: CASSYWDFSYEQYF. The CDR3 coding sequence is TGTGCCAGCAGTTACTGGGACTTCTCCTACGAGCAGTACTTC.

The sample holds many counts of this clonotype. The gene calls are TRBV24-1 and TRBJ2-1; 11 nucleotides agree with TRBD2. The CDR3 consists of 16 residues. CDR1 KGHDR and CDR2 SFDVKD come from the germline V gene. The J segment lost 10 bases and the V segment lost 4 bases, leaving 11 bases of the junction unmatched. CDR3 in amino acids: CATSEDQTSGAVEQFF. DNA of the CDR3: TGTGCCACCAGTGAAGACCAGACTAGCGGGGCGGTGGAGCAGTTCTTC.

This clonotype was seen just once. The junction departs from germline at one end; a sequencing error may be responsible. The chain carries TRBV5-1 and TRBJ2-7; TRBD1 matches 8 bases. The CDR3 consists of 14 residues. Per the germline V gene, CDR1 is SGHRS and CDR2 is YFSETQ. The CDR3 region is CSSSQQGDSYEQYF. Here the CDR3 DNA reads TGCTCCAGCTCGCAACAGGGGGATTCCTACGAGCAGTACTTC.

V is TRBV5-1 and J is TRBJ2-5, with TRBD1 matching 10 bases. V gave up 7 bases and J gave up 3 bases; unmatched junction bases: 6. Germline values: CDR1 SGHRS, CDR2 YFSETQ. CDR3 length equals 14 residues. The CDR3 region is CASRRGQGKETQYF. The CDR3, as DNA: TGCGCCAGCCGGCGGGGACAGGGGAAAGAGACCCAGTACTTC.

The chain combines TRBV7-9 with TRBJ1-1; D possibly corresponds to TRBD1 (5 bases). This CDR3 has 14 residues. Trimming took 1 base from V and 8 from J, leaving 14 bases between them. Germline V gene data show CDR1 as SEHNR and CDR2 as FQNEAQ (reference sequence). DNA of the CDR3: TGTGCCAGCAGCTTAGTGGGTGGGGCAGGAGAAGCTTTCTTT. Translation gives CASSLVGGAGEAFF.

The table lists this clonotype with a few counts. The chain couples TRBV10-3 to TRBJ2-5, with 8 bases identical to TRBD1. The CDR3 runs 17 residues. Germline trimming cut 3 bases from V and 7 bases from J; bases unmatched to any gene: 16. CDR1 ENHRY and CDR2 SYGVKD come from the germline V gene. The CDR3 nucleotides read TGTGCCATCAGTGAAGTTGAAACAGGGGGTATTGGTGGGACCCAGTACTTC. Translation: CAISEVETGGIGGTQYF.

This clonotype was detected only a few times. The genes are TRBV6-2 or TRBV6-3 and TRBJ1-1; D remains ambiguous. Germline assignment: CDR1 MNHEY and CDR2 SVGEGT. Trimming shortened V by 10 bases and J by 4 bases, and 16 bases separated the two germline ends. This CDR3 region has 13 residues. The CDR3 DNA reads TGTGCCATCCGAGGGATCTCAAGCACTGAAGCTTTCTTT. Its translation is CAIRGISSTEAFF.

At least ten counts were recorded for this clonotype. The rearrangement links TRBV4-1 to TRBJ2-7; D possibly corresponds to TRBD2 (6 bases). The V gene's germline CDR1 is MGHRA and CDR2 YSYEKL. The CDR3 consists of 15 residues. Trimming pared 1 base from V and 0 bases from J, leaving 10 bases between. This CDR3 reads CASSQGGGLSYEQYF. CDR3 DNA sequence: TGCGCCAGCAGCCAAGGAGGAGGGCTCTCCTACGAGCAGTACTTC.

The sample holds a few counts of this clonotype. A read error may explain this, as a much larger clone is one base away. The chain links TRBV2 to TRBJ1-5, with no clear D. Trimming stripped 3 bases from V and 6 bases from J, with 9 bases between. The CDR3 length is 13 residues. CDR1 SNHLY and CDR2 FYNNEI come from the germline V gene. In DNA, the CDR3 is TGTGCCAGCAGTGAGGGCACACGTCAGCCCCAGCATTTT. Translated: CASSEGTRQPQHF.

The V and J genes are TRBV7-9 and TRBJ2-1; possibly TRBD1 for D (6 bases). Germline CDR1 SEHNR, CDR2 FQNEAQ (reference sequence). This CDR3 is 15 amino acids long. V shed 5 bases and J shed 3 bases, with 14 bases lying between them. CDR3 bases: TGTGCCAGCAGCCCGCAGGGACAAGGCTACAATGAGCAGTTCTTC. It encodes CASSPQGQGYNEQFF. The whole variable domain, remainder taken from reference TRBV7-9 and TRBJ2-1, is DTGVSQNPRHKITKRGQNVTFRCDPISEHNRLYWYRQTLGQGPEFLTYFQNEAQLEKSRLLSDRFSAERPKGSFSTLEIQRTEQGDSAMYLCASSPQGQGYNEQFFGPGTRLTVL.

As to this clonotype: One end of the junction does not line up with germline, which may come from a read error. This sequence joins TRBV7-9 and TRBJ1-1; maybe TRBD1 (6 bases). The CDR3 extends over 14 amino acids. Germline V gene lookup returns CDR1 SEHNR and CDR2 FQNEAQ (reference sequence). The CDR3 spells CASSRGSGSTEVFF. DNA for the CDR3: TGTGCCAGCAGCAGGGGGAGTGGGTCCACTGAAGTTTTCTTT.

The chain is built from TRBV24-1 and TRBJ2-1, with TRBD1 matching over 9 bases. The J call may not be correct, given that the DNA end is closer to TRBJ2-7. There are 18 residues in the CDR3. Per germline, CDR1 KGHDR and CDR2 SFDVKD. CDR3 DNA: TGTGCCACCAGTGATGAGAACTCCGGGACAGGGATCTACAATGAGCAGTACTTC. This encodes CATSDENSGTGIYNEQYF.

The V call is TRBV7-6, the J call TRBJ2-5; TRBD2 aligns across 9 bases. The CDR3 extends over 15 amino acids. V trimming: 2 bases; J trimming: 5 bases; junction bases outside the gene matches: 6. Germline V gives CDR1 SGHVS, CDR2 FNYEAQ. CDR3 sequence: CASSLTGTSWETQYF. For the CDR3, the DNA is TGTGCCAGCAGCTTAACTGGGACTAGCTGGGAGACCCAGTACTTC.

This clonotype was picked up a small number of times. The rearrangement links TRBV28 to TRBJ1-6, with no clear D. Germline V gene sequence: CDR1 MDHEN, CDR2 SYDVKM. Trimming pared 6 bases from V and 10 bases from J, leaving 10 bases between. The CDR3 is 12 amino acids. In nucleotides, the CDR3 is TGTGCCAGCAGCTACAGAGGGTCACCCCTCCACTTT. Protein product: CASSYRGSPLHF.

For this clonotype: One base away lies a much larger clone, so this may be a sequencing read error. The chain employs TRBV28 and TRBJ1-2; D is ambiguous. Germline V gene lookup returns CDR1 MDHEN and CDR2 SYDVKM. The CDR3 covers 14 residues. CDR3: CASRPFQGSYGHTF. As DNA, the CDR3 is TGTGCCAGCAGGCCCTTCCAAGGGAGCTATGGCCACACCTTC.

The chain is built from TRBV11-2 and TRBJ1-4; D possibly corresponds to TRBD1 (5 bases). V lost 5 bases and J 1 base, leaving 8 bases between the germline ends. The germline V gene encodes CDR1 SGHAT and CDR2 FQNNGV. The CDR3 extends over 14 amino acids. The CDR3 bases are TGTGCCAGCAGCAGGGGTAAAACTAATGAAAAACTGTTTTTT. It specifies CASSRGKTNEKLFF.

This rearrangement joins TRBV6-2 or TRBV6-3 to TRBJ1-4, with D perhaps matching TRBD1 (5 bases). The CDR3 has 15 residues. From germline, CDR1 is MNHEY and CDR2 SVGEGT. The V and J ends lost 7 bases and 6 bases respectively, with 18 bases between them. In nucleotides, the CDR3 is TGTGCCAGCACCATAGACGGGACGTTCGATGAAAAACTGTTTTTT. Translation gives CASTIDGTFDEKLFF.

The chain combines TRBV5-1 with TRBJ2-7, with D maybe TRBD1 (6 bases). Trimming took 0 bases from V and 2 from J, leaving 12 bases between them. The CDR3 has 15 residues. Germline loops: CDR1 SGHRS, CDR2 YFSETQ. For the CDR3, the DNA is TGCGCCAGCAGCTTGGGGCAGGGGCTCCCCTACGAGCAGTACTTC. The encoded protein is CASSLGQGLPYEQYF.

This clonotype was recorded many times. The chain recombines TRBV15 with TRBJ2-5; the D gene is possibly TRBD2 (7 bases). The germline gives CDR1 LNHNV, CDR2 YYDKDF (reference sequence). V was clipped by 1 base and J by 2 bases, with 11 bases between them. The length of the CDR3 is 15 residues. The CDR3 coding sequence is TGTGCCACCAGCAGAGCGGGGGGCCTTCAAGAGACCCAGTACTTC. Its protein is CATSRAGGLQETQYF.

This clonotype turned up a few times. The gene calls are TRBV4-1 and TRBJ1-4, with D unresolved. Trimming removed 4 bases at V and 6 bases at J, with 12 bases between. From germline, CDR1 is MGHRA and CDR2 YSYEKL. The CDR3 covers 14 residues. The CDR3 reads CASSRQERDEKLFF. DNA of the CDR3: TGCGCCAGCAGCCGTCAGGAGAGGGATGAAAAACTGTTTTTT.

There are many counts of this clonotype. The chain links TRBV20-1 to TRBJ1-2; weak D call: TRBD1 (5 bases). Germline V gives CDR1 DFQATT, CDR2 SNEGSKA (reference sequence). Trimming took 4 bases from V and 4 from J, leaving 7 bases between them. The CDR3 sequence is 11 residues long. This CDR3 reads CSAKDSYGYTF. CDR3 nucleotides: TGCAGTGCTAAAGACAGCTATGGCTACACCTTC.

This clonotype was seen repeatedly, ten times or more. The chain joins TRBV12-3 or TRBV12-4 to TRBJ1-2; D gene ambiguous. The germline V and J ends were trimmed by 0 bases and 5 bases, with 16 bases remaining between them. This CDR3 is 16 amino acids long. The CDR3 bases are TGTGCCAGCAGTTTAGCGCAGGAGTTCCGCGTGTATGGCTACACCTTC. It yields the protein CASSLAQEFRVYGYTF.

The chain employs TRBV15 and TRBJ1-1; D unclear. V lost 2 bases, J lost 4 bases, and 8 bases lay in between. CDR3 length: 13 amino acids. Germline V gene data show CDR1 as LNHNV and CDR2 as YYDKDF (reference sequence). The CDR3: CATSRQFGTEAFF. Written as DNA, the CDR3 is TGTGCCACCAGCAGACAGTTTGGCACTGAAGCTTTCTTT.

This clonotype has more than one count but fewer than ten. The V and J genes are TRBV7-2 and TRBJ2-1; 7 nucleotides align to TRBD2. Unmatched junction bases numbered 4, after V lost 3 bases and J lost 5 bases. From germline, CDR1 is SGHTA and CDR2 FQGNSA. The CDR3 totals 14 residues. The CDR3, as DNA: TGTGCCAGCAGCTTCACCGGGACTAACAATGAGCAGTTCTTC. Its translation: CASSFTGTNNEQFF. Complete variable domain (other parts from reference TRBV7-2 and TRBJ2-1): GAGVSQSPSNKVTEKGKDVELRCDPISGHTALYWYRQSLGQGLEFLIYFQGNSAPDKSGLPSDRFSAERTGGSVSTLTIQRTQQEDSAVYLCASSFTGTNNEQFFGPGTRLTVL.

CDR3 sequence: CASSSRDRTKGEQYF. CDR3 coding DNA: TGTGCCAGCAGCTCGCGGGACAGGACGAAGGGCGAGCAGTACTTC. The chain uses TRBV5-6 and TRBJ2-7, with 8 positions matching TRBD1. Looked up from germline, CDR1 is SGHDT and CDR2 is YYEEEE. V lost 3 bases to trimming and J lost 6 bases; unmatched junction nucleotides: 11. This CDR3 has 15 amino acids. The variable domain in full, completed from reference TRBV5-6 and TRBJ2-7, reads DAGVTQSPTHLIKTRGQQVTLRCSPKSGHDTVSWYQQALGQGPQFIFQYYEEEERQRGNFPDRFSGHQFPNYSSELNVNALLLGDSALYLCASSSRDRTKGEQYFGPGTRLTVT.

The chain combines TRBV20-1 with TRBJ1-2, with D maybe TRBD1 (5 bases). From germline, CDR1 is DFQATT and CDR2 SNEGSKA (reference sequence). Trimming pared 0 bases from V and 6 bases from J, leaving 14 bases between. This CDR3 spans 14 amino acids. The CDR3 nucleotides read TGCAGTGCTAGAGATCAGGGTCACCGGAATGGCTACACCTTC. As protein: CSARDQGHRNGYTF.